This T cell receptor (beta chain) emerged from a study of T cell repertoires in cytomegalovirus infection. The wider study: CMV epitopes, recently identified HLA-C-restricted and well-studied HLA-B-restricted, were used. Public TCR beta signatures were indicative of both CMV infection and a matching HLA type. Overall study findings and caveats: The study found HLA-C-restricted CMV-specific TCR beta clonotypes dominating the ex vivo response.

Via MiXCR, TCRdb re-called the reads, giving one row per CDR3 protein. The sample holds some 920,000 distinct CDR3 sequences, 30% to 40% seen once. As for this clonotype: The antigen is undetermined.

The specimen was cultured CD8+ T cells from PBMCs, collected from culture after CMV antigen stimulation. The clonotype was recovered from a human donor in good health (CMV status not recorded). Some clones in this sample may be carry-over from other donors' samples.

The CDR3 region has the DNA TGTGCCAGCAGCCGGCGGGACTATGGCTACACCTTC. This sequence encodes CASSRRDYGYTF. This chain links TRBV7-9 with TRBJ1-2, with D hard to call. The germline gives CDR1 SEHNR, CDR2 FQNEAQ (reference sequence). This CDR3 comprises 12 residues. V was pared by 5 bases and J by 3 bases, with 7 bases between.